These 31 T cell receptor beta chains came from one sample sequenced in a study of blood T cell repertoires in COVID-19. Produced via immunoSEQ multiplex PCR; TCRdb's table is partial and in-frame only. The sample records 130,000 or so clones, over 70% being singletons. The specimen was peripheral blood. The receptors shown here come from an elderly man with active or convalescent COVID-19.

This clone was found once. This chain connects TRBV2 to TRBJ2-7; perhaps TRBD1 as D (6 bases). V shed 6 bases and J shed 3 bases, with 6 bases lying between them. Germline V gene data show CDR1 as SNHLY and CDR2 as FYNNEI. This CDR3 region has 11 residues. The chain's CDR3 is CASRQGYEQYF. The CDR3 DNA follows: TGTGCCAGCAGACAGGGCTACGAGCAGTACTTC.

The rearrangement uses TRBV18 and TRBJ1-2, with a weak D call TRBD1 (6 bases). The CDR3 is 14 amino acids. Trimming stripped 6 bases from V and 1 base from J, with 12 bases between. The V gene's germline CDR1 is KGHSH and CDR2 LQKENI. The CDR3 spells CASSGQTNNYGYTF. The CDR3 DNA is TGTGCCAGCTCGGGACAAACTAATAACTATGGCTACACCTTC.

This sequence joins TRBV7-9 and TRBJ1-2, with 10 nucleotides matching TRBD1. The CDR3 covers 15 residues. Trimming at V came to 6 bases and at J to 4 bases, leaving 8 bases not matched to a gene. CDR1 is SEHNR, CDR2 FQNEAQ, per germline (reference sequence). The chain's CDR3 is CASSYQTGGTYGYTF. In DNA, the CDR3 is TGTGCCAGCAGTTACCAGACAGGGGGCACCTATGGCTACACCTTC.

This clone was found once. The genes are TRBV6-6 and TRBJ2-3, with 9 positions matching TRBD2. V gave up 7 bases and J gave up 5 bases; unmatched junction bases: 10. The CDR3 totals 15 residues. Germline loops: CDR1 MNHNY, CDR2 SVGAGI (reference sequence). The CDR3 reads CASTGGAGGRDTQYF. In nucleotides, the CDR3 is TGTGCCAGCACTGGTGGAGCGGGGGGTAGAGATACGCAGTATTTT.

J is TRBJ1-1 and V is TRBV28, with 11 bases aligning to TRBD1. Trimming took 5 bases from V and 0 from J; bases not matched to a gene: 8. The CDR3 has 17 amino acids. CDR1 and CDR2 (germline): MDHEN, SYDVKM. The CDR3 protein is CASSEEDRGRLNTEAFF. The CDR3 DNA reads TGTGCCAGCAGTGAGGAGGACAGGGGGCGGCTGAACACTGAAGCTTTCTTT.

The chain carries TRBV6-2 or TRBV6-3 and TRBJ1-2; no definite D call. V lost 4 bases and J lost 5, with 8 bases in between. Germline V gene data show CDR1 as MNHEY and CDR2 as SVGEGT. This CDR3 contains 12 residues. The CDR3 region is CASSSTAYGYTF. In DNA, the CDR3 is TGTGCCAGCAGTTCCACAGCTTATGGCTACACCTTC.

This clone came up a few times. The chain uses TRBV28 and TRBJ2-3, with 7 nucleotides matching TRBD2. V lost 4 bases and J lost 2; bases outside the gene matches: 15. The length of the CDR3 is 18 residues. Germline CDR1 and CDR2: MDHEN and SYDVKM. The DNA for the CDR3 is TGTGCCAGCAGTTCCCCAATATCGATCAGCGGGGACACAGATACGCAGTATTTT. Translation: CASSSPISISGDTDTQYF.

The chain uses TRBV7-9 and TRBJ2-1; 13 nucleotides agree with TRBD2. This CDR3 has 16 residues. The trim removed 1 base at V and 3 bases at J, leaving 0 bases unmatched. Germline CDR1 is SEHNR and CDR2 is FQNEAQ (reference sequence). CDR3 DNA: TGTGCCAGCAGCTTAGGGACTAGCGGGGGCTACAATGAGCAGTTCTTC. This gives the protein CASSLGTSGGYNEQFF.

This clone was recorded only once. V and J are TRBV10-3 and TRBJ1-1; no clear D. The CDR3 runs to 13 residues. Germline V lookup: CDR1 ENHRY, CDR2 SYGVKD. Trimming took off 4 bases at V and 3 bases at J, with 9 bases between the two ends. The CDR3: CAISGKADTEAFF. The CDR3, as DNA: TGTGCCATCAGTGGCAAAGCGGACACTGAAGCTTTCTTT.

This chain connects TRBV4-2 to TRBJ2-1; TRBD2 agrees at 7 bases. V was clipped by 0 bases and J by 0 bases; unmatched bases: 5. Germline CDR1 reads LGHNA; CDR2 reads YNFKEQ. The CDR3 has 17 amino acids. CDR3 residues: CASSQDLSGASYNEQFF. The CDR3 DNA is TGTGCCAGCAGCCAAGACTTAAGCGGGGCCTCCTACAATGAGCAGTTCTTC.

This chain connects TRBV6-9 to TRBJ1-1; 10 positions agree with TRBD1. Germline assignment: CDR1 MNHGY and CDR2 SVAAGI. This CDR3 spans 13 amino acids. J lost 5 bases, V lost 4 bases, and 1 base had no gene match. The CDR3 DNA follows: TGTGCCAGCAGTTTGGACAGGGGGACTGAAGCTTTCTTT. Translation: CASSLDRGTEAFF.

The chain is built from TRBV7-2 and TRBJ2-3, with D perhaps matching TRBD2 (5 bases). CDR3 length: 13 residues. The germline V gene has CDR1 SGHTA and CDR2 FQGNSA. The CDR3 here is CSGGIEGADTQYF. CDR3 bases: TGTAGCGGTGGGATAGAGGGAGCAGATACGCAGTATTTT. Variable domain in full (rest from reference TRBV7-2 and TRBJ2-3): GAGVSQSPSNKVTEKGKDVELRCDPISGHTALYWYRQSLGQGLEFLIYFQGNSAPDKSGLPSDRFSAERTGGSVSTLTIQRTQQEDSAVYLCSGGIEGADTQYFGPGTRLTVL.

This clone turned up a few times. The chain uses TRBV7-9 and TRBJ2-7; the D is unclear. V was clipped by 5 bases and J by 6 bases, with 11 bases between them. The CDR3 is made up of 12 amino acids. The germline gives CDR1 SEHNR, CDR2 FQNEAQ (reference sequence). CDR3 sequence (DNA): TGTGCCAGCAGCCCCCTGCCGGGCGAGCAGTACTTC. Translating it yields CASSPLPGEQYF.

The CDR3 DNA is TGTGCCAGCAGTTTAAACGGGATGAACACTGAAGCTTTCTTT. Protein product: CASSLNGMNTEAFF. The rearrangement uses TRBV27 and TRBJ1-1; unclear D gene. V was cut by 2 bases and J by 0 bases, with 7 bases left in between. Germline assignment: CDR1 MNHEY and CDR2 SMNVEV (reference sequence). The CDR3 is 14 residues long.

The chain couples TRBV23-1 to TRBJ2-7, with 7 bases matching TRBD1. TRBV23-1 is an ORF; its function is uncertain. Trimming took 6 bases from V and 2 from J; bases not matched to a gene: 7. The CDR3 runs to 14 residues. Written as DNA, the CDR3 is TGCGCCAGCAGACCCCGGGACAGAACCTACGAGCAGTACTTC. Translating it yields CASRPRDRTYEQYF.

V gene TRBV7-9 combines with J gene TRBJ2-1; 9 nucleotides agree with TRBD1. Germline loops: CDR1 SEHNR, CDR2 FQNEAQ (reference sequence). V gave up 6 bases and J gave up 8 bases; unmatched junction bases: 23. The length of the CDR3 is 19 residues. CDR3: CASSLIRASGTGRIHEQFF. As DNA, the CDR3 is TGTGCCAGCAGTCTAATCAGGGCCTCCGGGACAGGGAGAATCCATGAGCAGTTCTTC.

This chain joins TRBV19 and TRBJ1-2, with D perhaps matching TRBD1 (5 bases). Germline V gives CDR1 LNHDA, CDR2 SQIVND (reference sequence). The CDR3 contains 13 residues. The V and J ends lost 3 bases and 3 bases respectively, with 8 bases between them. The CDR3 coding sequence is TGTGCCAGTAGTATTTCGGGGGACTATGGCTACACCTTC. Residues: CASSISGDYGYTF.

The genes are TRBV6-5 and TRBJ1-5; the D gene is possibly TRBD1 (6 bases). CDR1 is MNHEY and CDR2 is SVGAGI in the germline V gene. This CDR3 has 14 amino acids. Trimming stripped 4 bases from V and 2 bases from J, with 9 bases between. The CDR3 DNA reads TGTGCCAGCAGTTTAGGGGGGGGCAATCAGCCCCAGCATTTT. It is translated as CASSLGGGNQPQHF.

The rearrangement links TRBV7-2 to TRBJ2-5; TRBD2 matches at 9 bases. The V gene's germline CDR1 is SGHTA and CDR2 FQGNSA. The CDR3 has 14 amino acids. V was pared by 5 bases and J by 1 base, with 2 bases of the junction left unmatched. The CDR3 sequence is CASSGGGAQETQYF. In nucleotides, the CDR3 is TGTGCCAGCAGCGGCGGGGGGGCCCAAGAGACCCAGTACTTC.

This clone was seen just once. J is TRBJ2-2 and V is TRBV2, with 11 nucleotides matching TRBD1. V lost 6 bases and J lost 0; bases outside the gene matches: 6. The germline CDR1 and CDR2 sequences are SNHLY and FYNNEI. The CDR3 is made up of 17 amino acids. DNA of the CDR3: TGTGCCAGCAGCCCAAGGACAGGGGGCGCGAACACCGGGGAGCTGTTTTTT. Translating gives CASSPRTGGANTGELFF.

The gene calls are TRBV5-1 and TRBJ1-3, with 7 positions matching TRBD1. Germline loops: CDR1 SGHRS, CDR2 YFSETQ. V was pared by 4 bases and J by 0 bases, with 10 bases of the junction left unmatched. The CDR3 runs 17 residues. The CDR3 is CASSRGGQSGSGNTIYF. As DNA, the CDR3 is TGCGCCAGCAGCCGGGGGGGACAGTCCGGCTCTGGAAACACCATATATTTT.

V usage is TRBV5-4 and J usage is TRBJ2-3; 7 positions agree with TRBD1. V gave up 5 bases and J gave up 2 bases; unmatched junction bases: 8. The CDR3 totals 15 residues. Germline CDR1 and CDR2: SGHNT and YYREEE (reference sequence). Here the CDR3 reads CASRKDRILTDTQYF. CDR3 nucleotides: TGTGCCAGCAGGAAGGACAGGATCCTCACAGATACGCAGTATTTT.

A single count supports this clone. J is TRBJ1-6 and V is TRBV7-3; TRBD1 is a possible D gene (5 bases). V lost 2 bases and J 0 bases, leaving 11 bases between the germline ends. Germline loops: CDR1 SGHTA, CDR2 FQGTGA. The CDR3 is made up of 17 amino acids. The CDR3 DNA sequence: TGTGCCAGCAGCTTACAGGGAGGAGGCTCCTATAATTCACCCCTCCACTTT. It is translated as CASSLQGGGSYNSPLHF. The whole variable domain, remainder taken from reference TRBV7-3 and TRBJ1-6, is GAGVSQTPSNKVTEKGKYVELRCDPISGHTALYWYRQSLGQGPEFLIYFQGTGAADDSGLPNDRFFAVRPEGSVSTLKIQRTERGDSAVYLCASSLQGGGSYNSPLHFGNGTRLTVT.

This clone was counted a single time. The chain couples TRBV6-5 to TRBJ1-5; no clear D. The CDR3 has 14 amino acids. V dropped 5 bases and J dropped 0 bases, with 8 bases sitting between them. Germline assignment: CDR1 MNHEY and CDR2 SVGAGI. CDR3 residues: CASSTVTSNQPQHF. In DNA form, the CDR3 reads TGTGCCAGCAGTACGGTTACTAGCAATCAGCCCCAGCATTTT.

This clone has only a few counts. J is TRBJ1-5 and V is TRBV6-6; 7 bases are shared with TRBD1. This CDR3 is 16 amino acids long. Germline CDR1 is MNHNY and CDR2 is SVGAGI (reference sequence). The V segment lost 5 bases and the J segment 7 bases; nucleotides outside the gene matches: 14. CDR3 amino acids: CASSPHDRAEDQPQHF. The CDR3, as DNA: TGTGCCAGCAGTCCTCATGACAGGGCGGAGGACCAGCCCCAGCATTTT.

The CDR3: CASRDVGGQPQHF. In DNA form, the CDR3 reads TGTGCCAGTAGGGACGTCGGGGGTCAGCCCCAGCATTTT. The chain joins TRBV19 to TRBJ1-5; weak D call: TRBD1 (5 bases). This CDR3 spans 13 amino acids. V shed 6 bases and J shed 6 bases, with 12 bases lying between them. The V gene's germline CDR1 is LNHDA and CDR2 SQIVND (reference sequence).

V is TRBV11-2 and J is TRBJ2-7; a weak D match, TRBD1 (6 bases). The CDR3 is made up of 13 amino acids. From germline, CDR1 is SGHAT and CDR2 FQNNGV. V was trimmed by 6 bases and J by 3 bases, leaving 12 bases between them. CDR3 loop: CASRDSGSYEQYF. Written as DNA, the CDR3 is TGTGCCAGCAGGGACAGCGGAAGCTACGAGCAGTACTTC.

The chain has TRBV7-2 and TRBJ2-7, with 10 bases matching TRBD2. The CDR3 consists of 16 residues. Germline V lookup: CDR1 SGHTA, CDR2 FQGNSA. Trimming took 3 bases from V and 0 from J; bases not matched to a gene: 5. CDR3 in DNA: TGTGCCAGCAGCTTGTCCCTAGCGGGGGACTCCTACGAGCAGTACTTC. Translating it yields CASSLSLAGDSYEQYF.

V usage is TRBV9 and J usage is TRBJ2-5, with TRBD2 matching over 8 bases. This CDR3 is 14 amino acids long. CDR1 is SGDLS, CDR2 YYNGEE, per germline. V shed 4 bases, J shed 3 bases, and the junction held 5 bases outside the gene matches. Here the CDR3 DNA reads TGTGCCAGCAGCCCGCAACTAGCGGAAGAGACCCAGTACTTC. Amino acids: CASSPQLAEETQYF.

This clone was seen a few times. V and J are TRBV6-5 and TRBJ1-5; the D is unclear. The CDR3 is 14 amino acids. CDR1 MNHEY and CDR2 SVGAGI come from the germline V gene. V was clipped by 4 bases and J by 0 bases, with 7 bases between them. The CDR3, as DNA: TGTGCCAGCAGTTCCACAGTTAGCAATCAGCCCCAGCATTTT. Translated: CASSSTVSNQPQHF.

This clone turned up a few times. V and J are TRBV9 and TRBJ2-1, with TRBD2 matching over 8 bases. CDR1 is SGDLS, CDR2 YYNGEE, per germline. This CDR3 is 14 amino acids long. V lost 0 bases and J lost 9; bases outside the gene matches: 5. DNA of the CDR3: TGTGCCAGCAGCGTAGCGGGGGGGTTCGCTGAGCAGTTCTTC. Protein: CASSVAGGFAEQFF.